The 8 T cell receptor beta chains below were found in one sample sequenced in a study of blood T cell repertoires in COVID-19. The method was immunoSEQ multiplex PCR; TCRdb's version includes in-frame clones alone and lacks a portion of them. The repertoire has 90,000 to 100,000 clones, about 84% of them found once; the top ten carry about 4%. The source material was peripheral blood. These receptor sequences come from a man in his 60s with acute or convalescent COVID-19.

This clone appeared a few times. The chain carries TRBV19 and TRBJ2-7; tentative D call: TRBD1 (5 bases). This CDR3 is built from 15 residues. V was shortened by 8 bases and J by 0 bases, with 17 bases between the two germline ends. Germline V lookup: CDR1 LNHDA, CDR2 SQIVND (reference sequence). The CDR3 coding sequence is TGTGCCAGTCGGAGACAGTTTTTCGGCTCCTACGAGCAGTACTTC. It translates to CASRRQFFGSYEQYF.

This clone showed up just once. J is TRBJ2-5 and V is TRBV4-1; D may be TRBD2 (5 bases). Per germline, CDR1 MGHRA and CDR2 YSYEKL. The CDR3 runs to 13 residues. V lost 6 bases, J lost 5 bases, and 13 bases lay in between. This CDR3 is CASRREGRETQYF. Here the CDR3 DNA reads TGCGCCAGCAGGAGAGAGGGAAGGGAGACCCAGTACTTC.

The gene calls are TRBV7-9 and TRBJ2-1, with D uncertain. The CDR3 runs to 14 residues. V lost 7 bases and J 1 base, leaving 11 bases between the germline ends. Germline CDR1 reads SEHNR; CDR2 reads FQNEAQ (reference sequence). The CDR3 coding sequence is TGTGCCAGCAAGTCTGTTGAGTCCTACAATGAGCAGTTCTTC. It specifies CASKSVESYNEQFF.

V is TRBV11-1 and J is TRBJ2-2; maybe TRBD1 (5 bases). CDR1 SGHAT and CDR2 FQDESV come from the germline V gene (reference sequence). This CDR3 has 14 amino acids. V shed 5 bases and J shed 4 bases, with 11 bases lying between them. The CDR3 reads CASSHGRGTGELFF. Written as DNA, the CDR3 is TGTGCCAGCAGCCATGGAAGGGGCACCGGGGAGCTGTTTTTT.

The DNA of the CDR3 is TGTGCCAGTAGCGCAGAAGACACAGATACGCAGTATTTT. It translates to CASSAEDTDTQYF. The chain couples TRBV19 to TRBJ2-3; D not resolved. The CDR3 is 13 residues long. Trimming took 6 bases from V and 2 from J, leaving 9 bases between them. Per the germline V gene, CDR1 is LNHDA and CDR2 is SQIVND (reference sequence).

This clone was seen only a few times. The rearrangement joins TRBV7-8 to TRBJ1-5, with a tentative D call TRBD1 (5 bases). V was trimmed by 5 bases and J by 2 bases, leaving 13 bases between them. This CDR3 has 15 amino acids. Germline assignment: CDR1 SGHVS and CDR2 FQNEAQ. The CDR3 nucleotides read TGTGCCAGCAGCCTATCAGGGCCGGGCAATCAGCCCCAGCATTTT. It is translated as CASSLSGPGNQPQHF. Full variable domain (remainder filled in from reference TRBV7-8 and TRBJ1-5): GAGVSQSPRYKVAKRGQDVALRCDPISGHVSLFWYQQALGQGPEFLTYFQNEAQLDKSGLPSDRFFAERPEGSVSTLKIQRTQQEDSAVYLCASSLSGPGNQPQHFGDGTRLSIL.

The rearrangement links TRBV19 to TRBJ1-4; D is undetermined. V was pared by 3 bases and J by 4 bases, with 12 bases between. Germline V CDR1 and CDR2: LNHDA, SQIVND (reference sequence). CDR3 length equals 15 residues. The chain's CDR3 is CASSILGLGNEKLFF. CDR3 sequence (DNA): TGTGCCAGTAGTATTCTCGGACTGGGTAATGAAAAACTGTTTTTT.

The chain uses TRBV30 and TRBJ2-1; TRBD1 agrees at 9 bases. Losses at the gene ends were 7 bases for V and 5 bases for J; bases not matched to a gene: 6. This CDR3 has 13 residues. The germline gives CDR1 GTSNPN, CDR2 SVGIG (reference sequence). The CDR3 region has the DNA TGTGCCTCCGGGACAGGGTTCGACAATGAGCAGTTCTTC. It is translated as CASGTGFDNEQFF.